Each of the 25 T cell receptor beta chains below was sequenced from the same sample in a study of blood T cell repertoires in COVID-19. Sequencing was performed with immunoSEQ multiplex PCR; in TCRdb, only in-frame clones are kept and a portion is missing. The sample yields 300,000 to 350,000 clones, about nine tenths seen once. The sequenced sample was peripheral blood. These receptors all stem from a woman aged 25 to 45 with COVID-19, enrolled during active disease.

J is TRBJ2-1 and V is TRBV15; D is possibly TRBD2 (7 bases). Germline CDR1 LNHNV, CDR2 YYDKDF (reference sequence). The CDR3 totals 17 residues. Trimming removed 0 bases at V and 3 bases at J, with 15 bases between. CDR3 amino acids: CATSRDHGGPIYNEQFF. CDR3 nucleotide sequence: TGTGCCACCAGCAGAGATCACGGGGGGCCTATCTACAATGAGCAGTTCTTC.

The chain is built from TRBV19 and TRBJ2-7, with a tentative D call TRBD2 (6 bases). V was trimmed by 4 bases and J by 2 bases, leaving 9 bases between them. This CDR3 spans 13 amino acids. The V gene's germline CDR1 is LNHDA and CDR2 SQIVND (reference sequence). CDR3 loop: CASSRGDTYEQYF. The CDR3 DNA reads as TGTGCCAGTAGTAGGGGGGATACCTACGAGCAGTACTTC. The full variable domain, its missing parts supplied by reference TRBV19 and TRBJ2-7, is DGGITQSPKYLFRKEGQNVTLSCEQNLNHDAMYWYRQDPGQGLRLIYYSQIVNDFQKGDIAEGYSVSREKKESFPLTVTSAQKNPTAFYLCASSRGDTYEQYFGPGTRLTVT.

The chain is built from TRBV18 and TRBJ1-4; TRBD1 matches 8 bases. The CDR3 runs to 15 residues. Germline V gene lookup returns CDR1 KGHSH and CDR2 LQKENI. Losses at the gene ends were 1 base for V and 5 bases for J; bases not matched to a gene: 3. CDR3 nucleotide sequence: TGTGCCAGCTCACCACGGACAGGGTTAAATGAAAAACTGTTTTTT. It is translated as CASSPRTGLNEKLFF.

This rearrangement joins TRBV27 to TRBJ2-5; 10 bases map to TRBD2. After removal of 6 bases from V and 3 bases from J, the junction contained 10 bases not matched to a gene. Germline-derived CDR1 and CDR2 are MNHEY and SMNVEV (reference sequence). There are 16 residues in the CDR3. The CDR3, as DNA: TGTGCCAGCAGCCGACTCTCTAGCGGGAGAAAAGAGACCCAGTACTTC. Its translation: CASSRLSSGRKETQYF.

The chain combines TRBV29-1 with TRBJ2-6, with 7 bases aligning to TRBD1. The CDR3 contains 17 residues. Germline V CDR1 and CDR2: SQVTM, ANQGSEA. Trimming took 5 bases from V and 0 from J; bases not matched to a gene: 10. In DNA, the CDR3 is TGCAGCGTTCATACAGGGGACCCAATCTCTGGGGCCAACGTCCTGACTTTC. This translates into CSVHTGDPISGANVLTF.

The CDR3 here is CASSLSGGRSGYEQYF. In DNA form, the CDR3 reads TGTGCCAGCAGCCTGTCGGGGGGGCGTTCCGGGTACGAGCAGTACTTC. The chain uses TRBV5-4 and TRBJ2-7; TRBD2 matches 8 bases. CDR3 length equals 16 residues. CDR1 is SGHNT, CDR2 YYREEE, per germline (reference sequence). J lost 4 bases, V lost 4 bases, and 13 bases had no gene match.

The chain joins TRBV2 to TRBJ2-7, with D perhaps TRBD1 (5 bases). The CDR3 extends over 14 amino acids. From germline, CDR1 is SNHLY and CDR2 FYNNEI. Trimming took off 6 bases at V and 0 bases at J, with 12 bases between the two ends. The CDR3: CASSPSRDSYEQYF. CDR3 in DNA: TGTGCCAGCAGCCCCTCCAGGGACTCCTACGAGCAGTACTTC.

V is TRBV5-1 and J is TRBJ2-1; 13 bases agree with TRBD2. The CDR3 covers 21 residues. The germline V gene encodes CDR1 SGHRS and CDR2 YFSETQ. Trimming removed 0 bases from V and 2 bases from J; junction bases left unmatched: 14. CDR3 sequence: CASSLVIATSGRDRAYNEQFF. As DNA, the CDR3 is TGCGCCAGCAGCTTGGTAATAGCTACTAGCGGGAGGGATAGAGCCTACAATGAGCAGTTCTTC.

This chain links TRBV2 with TRBJ1-5; tentatively, D is TRBD1 (6 bases). Trimming cost V 6 bases and J 2 bases, with 17 bases left between them. Looked up from germline, CDR1 is SNHLY and CDR2 is FYNNEI. The CDR3 is made up of 16 amino acids. This CDR3 is CASRRNHRDGNQPQHF. The CDR3 bases are TGTGCCAGCAGGAGGAACCACAGGGATGGCAATCAGCCCCAGCATTTT. Variable domain in full (rest from reference TRBV2 and TRBJ1-5): EPEVTQTPSHQVTQMGQEVILRCVPISNHLYFYWYRQILGQKVEFLVSFYNNEISEKSEIFDDQFSVERPDGSNFTLKIRSTKLEDSAMYFCASRRNHRDGNQPQHFGDGTRLSIL.

In this sample, this clone turned up many times. This chain links TRBV27 with TRBJ2-7; TRBD1 matches at 7 bases. V lost 5 bases, J lost 2 bases, and 6 bases stayed unmatched. Germline V gene lookup returns CDR1 MNHEY and CDR2 SMNVEV (reference sequence). The CDR3 totals 14 residues. CDR3 nucleotide sequence: TGTGCCAGCAGTCTCGGACAGGCCGCCTACGAGCAGTACTTC. This gives the protein CASSLGQAAYEQYF.

The genes are TRBV11-2 and TRBJ2-2; D uncertain. Germline CDR1 and CDR2: SGHAT and FQNNGV. V lost 2 bases and J 3 bases, leaving 7 bases between the germline ends. This CDR3 has 14 amino acids. As DNA, the CDR3 is TGTGCCAGCAGCTTAAATTATGACACCGGGGAGCTGTTTTTT. This codes for CASSLNYDTGELFF.

This chain links TRBV5-1 with TRBJ2-3; maybe TRBD2 (5 bases). The V end lost 3 bases, the J end lost 3 bases, and 11 bases lay between the germline ends. Germline V CDR1 and CDR2: SGHRS, YFSETQ. The CDR3 has 14 amino acids. The CDR3 bases are TGCGCCAGCAGCTCTCCGGGATGGACAGATACGCAGTATTTT. It yields the protein CASSSPGWTDTQYF.

The chain carries TRBV30 and TRBJ1-4, with D possibly matching TRBD1 (5 bases). Germline assignment: CDR1 GTSNPN and CDR2 SVGIG (reference sequence). This CDR3 has 13 residues. Between the trimmed V and J ends, which lost 1 base and 9 bases, there was a span of 12 bases. The CDR3 coding sequence is TGTGCCTGGAGTGCCTTAAGGGGCAAAAAACTGTTTTTT. This gives the protein CAWSALRGKKLFF. The full variable domain, completed using reference TRBV30 and TRBJ1-4, is SQTIHQWPATLVQPVGSPLSLECTVEGTSNPNLYWYRQAAGRGLQLLFYSVGIGQISSEVPQNLSASRPQDRQFILSSKKLLLSDSGFYLCAWSALRGKKLFFGSGTQLSVL.

The chain couples TRBV24-1 to TRBJ1-2; 11 nucleotides match TRBD1. The CDR3 contains 15 residues. In germline, CDR1 is KGHDR, CDR2 SFDVKD. V lost 5 bases and J lost 4; bases outside the gene matches: 5. The CDR3 DNA reads as TGTGCCACCAGTGGACCGGGACAGGGGGTCTATGGCTACACCTTC. Amino acid sequence: CATSGPGQGVYGYTF.

V usage is TRBV18 and J usage is TRBJ1-1, with TRBD1 matching 7 bases. CDR3 size: 15 residues. Germline trimming cut 2 bases from V and 5 bases from J; bases unmatched to any gene: 8. Germline V gene lookup returns CDR1 KGHSH and CDR2 LQKENI. Here the CDR3 DNA reads TGTGCCAGCTCACCAACGGCAGGGGGATATACTGAAGCTTTCTTT. The encoded protein is CASSPTAGGYTEAFF.

CDR3 loop: CASGLVLPGLAGPRSSYNEQFF. The CDR3 coding sequence is TGTGCTAGTGGTTTGGTACTCCCGGGACTAGCGGGACCCCGGAGCTCCTACAATGAGCAGTTCTTC. The gene calls are TRBV12-5 and TRBJ2-1, with TRBD2 matching 13 bases. Germline CDR1 and CDR2: LGHNT and FRNRAP. The CDR3 has 22 residues. V gave up 0 bases and J gave up 0 bases; unmatched junction bases: 14.

This rearrangement joins TRBV9 to TRBJ2-1; D may be TRBD1 (6 bases). The CDR3 covers 15 residues. Germline CDR1 is SGDLS and CDR2 is YYNGEE. Trimming removed 3 bases at V and 6 bases at J, with 16 bases between. DNA for the CDR3: TGTGCCAGCAGCGCCACAGGGCCTTGGGGCAATGAGCAGTTCTTC. Protein: CASSATGPWGNEQFF.

The V and J genes are TRBV28 and TRBJ2-4; 7 bases fit TRBD1. This CDR3 has 14 residues. V lost 4 bases and J lost 14; bases outside the gene matches: 14. Germline V gives CDR1 MDHEN, CDR2 SYDVKM. The CDR3 is CASSSGQVLIFKYF. The CDR3, as DNA: TGTGCCAGCAGTTCCGGACAGGTCCTAATCTTTAAGTACTTC.

V is TRBV24-1 and J is TRBJ2-6, with TRBD1 matching over 7 bases. This CDR3 region has 19 residues. CDR1 and CDR2 from the germline V gene are KGHDR and SFDVKD. The V gene end was trimmed by 5 bases and the J gene end by 0 bases; junction bases not matched to a gene: 12. CDR3 nucleotides: TGTGCCACCAGTGCATCCGCGACAGGGCCTTACTCTGGGGCCAACGTCCTGACTTTC. Protein product: CATSASATGPYSGANVLTF.

The chain recombines TRBV5-1 with TRBJ2-5, with 9 positions matching TRBD1. CDR1 is SGHRS, CDR2 YFSETQ, per germline. This CDR3 contains 13 residues. J was trimmed by 4 bases and V by 4 bases; bases with no gene match: 2. The CDR3 loop reads CASSGTGLETQYF. CDR3 DNA sequence: TGCGCCAGCAGCGGGACAGGGCTAGAGACCCAGTACTTC.

The chain employs TRBV5-5 and TRBJ1-4; TRBD1 is a possible D gene (5 bases). V was pared by 5 bases and J by 5 bases, with 16 bases between. Germline CDR1 SGHKS, CDR2 YYEKEE (reference sequence). The CDR3 is 15 residues long. The CDR3, as DNA: TGTGCCAGCAGACGGGAGGGGTCCCCGAATGAAAAACTGTTTTTT. This codes for CASRREGSPNEKLFF.

The chain is built from TRBV6-6 and TRBJ2-1, with 7 bases lining up with TRBD2. V gave up 7 bases and J gave up 6 bases; unmatched junction bases: 9. The CDR3 extends over 14 amino acids. Per the germline V gene, CDR1 is MNHNY and CDR2 is SVGAGI (reference sequence). The CDR3 DNA reads as TGTGCCAGCATTAAAGAGCGGGACTCCAATGAGCAGTTCTTC. Residues: CASIKERDSNEQFF.

The chain combines TRBV7-9 with TRBJ2-5, with TRBD1 matching over 7 bases. V lost 3 bases, J lost 13 bases, and 5 bases stayed unmatched. The CDR3 is made up of 11 amino acids. CDR1 SEHNR and CDR2 FQNEAQ come from the germline V gene (reference sequence). Written as DNA, the CDR3 is TGTGCCAGCAGCTTGGGGACAGCGGCGTACTTC. Translating it yields CASSLGTAAYF. Filled out from reference TRBV7-9 and TRBJ2-5, the complete variable domain reads DTGVSQNPRHKITKRGQNVTFRCDPISEHNRLYWYRQTLGQGPEFLTYFQNEAQLEKSRLLSDRFSAERPKGSFSTLEIQRTEQGDSAMYLCASSLGTAAYFGPGTRLLVL.

The gene calls are TRBV29-1 and TRBJ2-5; D is ambiguous. The V and J ends lost 3 bases and 0 bases respectively, with 5 bases between them. Germline CDR1 and CDR2: SQVTM and ANQGSEA. The CDR3 totals 12 residues. The CDR3 nucleotides read TGCAGCGTTGACAGTTACCAAGAGACCCAGTACTTC. Translation gives CSVDSYQETQYF.

The genes are TRBV28 and TRBJ1-2, with D possibly matching TRBD1 (5 bases). The CDR3 runs 11 residues. The germline V gene has CDR1 MDHEN and CDR2 SYDVKM. The germline V and J ends were trimmed by 5 bases and 9 bases, with 10 bases remaining between them. The CDR3 bases are TGTGCCAGCAGTCTCCGGACAAGCTACACCTTC. This encodes CASSLRTSYTF.